This TCR beta chain was documented in a study of CD8+CD57+ T cells in acquired aplastic anemia. The overall study: An average of approximately 3.2 ug of DNA was obtained from sorted CD4+ and CD8+ cells. Study observations and caveats: Both patients and controls carried the same twenty-nine CD8+ CDR3 sequences.

The V end lost 4 bases, the J end lost 6 bases, and 17 bases lay between the germline ends. Germline CDR1 and CDR2: SGHRS and YFSETQ. The CDR3 spans 15 residues. TCR beta VDJ and CDR3 profiles were obtained from a genomic DNA template. Each CDR3 protein is one row after TCRdb ran MiXCR on the reads. The data contain some 150,000 distinct CDR3 sequences, around 41% of them singletons. This clonotype occurred once. What it binds is not known. The chain carries TRBV5-1 and TRBJ2-1, with a weak D call TRBD2 (5 bases). The material sequenced was sorted CD4+, CD8+, or CD8+CD57+ T cells (not recorded which) from PBMCs. The sequence was collected from a human donor in good health, serving as a control. The CDR3 nucleotides read TGCGCCAGCAGCCAGAGGGTCAATGCGGGCAATGAGCAGTTCTTC. It translates to CASSQRVNAGNEQFF.